This TCR beta chain is from a study of tumor-infiltrating lymphocytes in primary liver carcinoma. This clonotype was recorded once. One end of the junction fails to match germline, which may point to a read error. Co-extracted RNA and DNA came from 20-30 mg of unsorted bulk tissue. Every patient in the cohort had a primary liver carcinoma. That carcinoma was treated by surgical resection. Patients in the cohort were treatment-naive and living with chronic HBV infection. From germline, CDR1 is LGHNA and CDR2 YNFKEQ. This CDR3 region has 15 residues. TCR beta cDNA was reverse-transcribed from 400 to 500 ng of total RNA. The reaction used a constant-region primer and ProtoScript II reverse transcriptase. Libraries covering TCR beta were generated through three nested multiplex PCR rounds (using a slightly modified ARM-PCR). In the first two PCR rounds, TRBV1-TRBV30 forward primers were paired with a C-beta reverse primer, and each round lasted about 9 cycles. TCRdb passed the multiplex PCR reads through MiXCR, listing each CDR3 protein once. This sample carries tens of thousands of distinct CDR3 sequences, 75% of them seen once, and the ten largest clones take 38%.

The sample consisted of tumor-adjacent normal liver tissue. This receptor was taken from a woman in her 30s with primary liver carcinoma and hepatitis B virus infection. The chain uses TRBV4-2 and TRBJ1-6, with a possible D match to TRBD1 (6 bases). The CDR3 sequence is CSSSQGDMGYTPLHF. In DNA form, the CDR3 reads TGTTCCAGCAGCCAAGGGGACATGGGATACACACCCCTCCACTTT.